The source of this T cell receptor beta chain is a study of shared clonotypes between healthy human individuals. Study results and caveats: Estimated richness was generally greater in naive than memory subsets. Donor scarcity curtailed the genetic and exposure-history diversity represented herein.

A split of CD4+ cells into CD45RA+ naive and CD45RA-negative memory subsets was performed. CDR3 length equals 14 residues. Germline values: CDR1 SGHTA, CDR2 FQGNSA. V was trimmed by 1 base and J by 6 bases, leaving 10 bases between them. The assay was carried out at the deep level. TCRdb keeps only in-frame clones here, not all; method: immunoSEQ multiplex PCR. This sample has fewer than 1.4 million clones, with 78% found just once. Details on this clone: Its specificity is not known.

The TCR comes from a man in his late teens or twenties in good health. Some clones in this sample may be carry-over from other donors' samples. This rearrangement joins TRBV7-2 to TRBJ1-5; D perhaps matches TRBD1 (5 bases). Sequencing input: memory CD4+ T cells from PBMCs. The subset is: CD45RA-negative fraction. CDR3 nucleotides: TGTGCCAGCAGCTTAGGAGGGGTAGGTCAGCCCCAGCATTTT. Translated, it gives CASSLGGVGQPQHF.